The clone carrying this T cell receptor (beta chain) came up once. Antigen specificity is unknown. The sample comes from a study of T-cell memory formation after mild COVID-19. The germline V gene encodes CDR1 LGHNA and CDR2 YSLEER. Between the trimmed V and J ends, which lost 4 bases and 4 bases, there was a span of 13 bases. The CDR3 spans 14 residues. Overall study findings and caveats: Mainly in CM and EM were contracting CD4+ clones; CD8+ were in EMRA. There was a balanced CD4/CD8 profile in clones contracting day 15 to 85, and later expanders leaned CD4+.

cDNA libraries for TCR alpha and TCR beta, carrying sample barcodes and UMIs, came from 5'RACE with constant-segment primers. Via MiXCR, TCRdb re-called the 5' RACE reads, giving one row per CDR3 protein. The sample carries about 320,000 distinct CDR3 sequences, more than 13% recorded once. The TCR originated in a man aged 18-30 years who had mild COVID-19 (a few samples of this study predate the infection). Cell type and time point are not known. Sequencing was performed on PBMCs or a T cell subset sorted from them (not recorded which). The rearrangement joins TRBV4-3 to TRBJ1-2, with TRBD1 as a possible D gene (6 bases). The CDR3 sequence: CASSRTGGAYGYTF. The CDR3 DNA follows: TGCGCCAGCAGCCGTACGGGGGGCGCCTATGGCTACACCTTC.